A selection of T cell receptor beta chains follows, all from one sample in a study of cytomegalovirus exposure and HLA in healthy donors. The table came from immunoSEQ multiplex PCR; TCRdb's copy has only in-frame clones and leaves some out. In the table there are more than 90,000 clones, about four fifths of which are singletons. Sequenced material: PBMCs. These receptors all stem from a middle-aged woman in good health and CMV-seronegative. CDR3s include the opening cysteine and the closing phenylalanine or tryptophan. D genes are given only for firm matches. Size is stated for part of the rows, as once, few or many counts, or as a class when the clone is expanded.

TRBJ2-1	TRBV7-8	NA	TRBD2	TGTGCCAGCAGCTTGGGGGGGGGTGAGTGGAATGAGCAGTTCTTC	CASSLGGGEWNEQFF
TRBJ2-1	TRBV5-4	NA	TRBD2	TGTGCCAGCAGCTTGGTACCTTTGGCTAGCGGCTCCTACAATGAGCAGTTCTTC	CASSLVPLASGSYNEQFF
TRBJ2-3	TRBV29-1	once	TRBD1	TGCAGCGTTGTGGGGACAGGGGCGGTAGCAGATACGCAGTATTTT	CSVVGTGAVADTQYF
TRBJ1-1	TRBV7-2	NA	TRBD1	TGTGCCAGCAGCCTCTGGACAGGGGAGAACACTGAAGCTTTCTTT	CASSLWTGENTEAFF
TRBJ2-7	TRBV30	once	TRBD2	TGTGCCCGGCGGAGGCGGGAGGGCTACGAGCAGTACTTC	CARRRREGYEQYF
TRBJ2-2	TRBV13	NA	NA	TGTGCCAGCAGCTTATATGCCGGGGAGCTGTTTTTT	CASSLYAGELFF
TRBJ1-1	TRBV4-1	NA	NA	TGCGCCAGCAGCCAAGATCATGGACTGGGGAACACTGAAGCTTTCTTT	CASSQDHGLGNTEAFF
TRBJ2-2	TRBV7-3	NA	TRBD1	TGTGCCAGCAGCTTAAGGGACAGGAGAAACACCGGGGAGCTGTTTTTT	CASSLRDRRNTGELFF
TRBJ2-2	TRBV11-3	NA	TRBD2	TGTGCCAGCAGCTTAGTGACTAGCGCGAACACCGGGGAGCTGTTTTTT	CASSLVTSANTGELFF
TRBJ1-2	TRBV7-9	NA	NA	TGTGCCAGCAGTTTTATGGGGGGGGCAGGGAACTATGGCTACACCTTC	CASSFMGGAGNYGYTF
TRBJ2-4	TRBV27	NA	TRBD1	TGTGCCAGCGGTACACGACAGGGTCTGGCCAAAAACATTCAGTACTTC	CASGTRQGLAKNIQYF
TRBJ2-5	TRBV4-3	NA	TRBD1	TGCGCCAGCAGCCAAGATGGGACAGGGCGACAAGAGACCCAGTACTTC	CASSQDGTGRQETQYF
TRBJ2-3	TRBV28	NA	NA	TGTGCCAGCAGTCTAACAGGATTTAGCACAGATACGCAGTATTTT	CASSLTGFSTDTQYF
TRBJ1-2	TRBV27	NA	TRBD1	TGTGCCAGCAGTTTCGGACAGGACCGCTATGGCTACACCTTC	CASSFGQDRYGYTF
TRBJ1-5	TRBV5-6	NA	NA	TGTGCCAGCAGCTTAATAAGGGGACAATCCCATAGCAATCAGCCCCAGCATTTT	CASSLIRGQSHSNQPQHF
TRBJ2-1	TRBV10-3	NA	NA	TGTGCCATCAGAGGGAGTTCCTACAATGAGCAGTTCTTC	CAIRGSSYNEQFF
TRBJ2-7	TRBV4-3	NA	NA	TGCGCCAGCAGCCAAGAAGCCGGAGCCTACGAGCAGTACTTC	CASSQEAGAYEQYF
TRBJ2-3	TRBV10-3	NA	TRBD1	TGTGCCATCAGAAGCCACGGACAGGGCCCGCGGGATACGCAGTATTTT	CAIRSHGQGPRDTQYF
TRBJ2-2	TRBV11-2	NA	NA	TGTGCCAGCAGCGGTACAGGACCGACCGGGGAGCTGTTTTTT	CASSGTGPTGELFF
TRBJ2-1	TRBV7-9	NA	TRBD1	TGTGCCAGCAGCTTAGCCCCCGGGACAGGGGGCAATGAGCAGTTCTTC	CASSLAPGTGGNEQFF
TRBJ2-5	TRBV18	NA	NA	TGTGCCAGCTCACCAAGCTACCAAGAGACCCAGTACTTC	CASSPSYQETQYF
TRBJ1-5	TRBV7-2	NA	TRBD1	TGTGCCAGCAGCCGACAGGGGAATCAGCCCCAGCATTTT	CASSRQGNQPQHF
TRBJ2-7	TRBV14	NA	NA	TGTGCCAGCAGCCAGGGACTTCGTGGCGAGCAGTACTTC	CASSQGLRGEQYF
TRBJ2-5	TRBV7-2	NA	NA	TGTGCCAGCAGCTTAGGGGTTCGGAGAGGAGAGACCCAGTACTTC	CASSLGVRRGETQYF
TRBJ2-2	TRBV5-1	few	NA	TGCGCCAGCAGCCACCCAATTCAACAGGTGGGGAGGACCGGGGAGCTGTTTTTT	CASSHPIQQVGRTGELFF
TRBJ2-4	TRBV19	NA	TRBD1	TGTGCCAGTAGTATTACAGGGGAGAACATTCAGTACTTC	CASSITGENIQYF
TRBJ2-5	TRBV6-1	NA	NA	TGTGCCAGCAAAGGCGCAGGAGAGACCCAGTACTTC	CASKGAGETQYF
TRBJ2-7	TRBV5-4	few	TRBD1	TGTGCCAGCAGCAAATCGCCGGGACAGCAGTCCTACGAGCAGTACTTC	CASSKSPGQQSYEQYF
TRBJ2-6	TRBV30	few	TRBD2	TGTGCCTATAGCGGGGGTCGCTCTGGGGCCAACGTCCTGACTTTC	CAYSGGRSGANVLTF
TRBJ2-1	TRBV14	NA	NA	TGTGCCAGCAGCCAAGAGGCACAGGGATACAATGAGCAGTTCTTC	CASSQEAQGYNEQFF
TRBJ2-7	TRBV6-5	NA	NA	TGTGCCAGCAGTTACATTGGCGGGGGCAGACACGAGCAGTACTTC	CASSYIGGGRHEQYF
TRBJ2-5	TRBV6-5	NA	NA	TGTGCCAGCAGTAGACAGGCGTGGGGACAAGAGACCCAGTACTTC	CASSRQAWGQETQYF
TRBJ2-1	TRBV5-4	NA	TRBD2	TGTGCCAGCAGCCCCGCCTTAGCGGGAGCCGCCTACAATGAGCAGTTCTTC	CASSPALAGAAYNEQFF
TRBJ2-7	TRBV4-2	NA	TRBD1	TGTGCCAGCAGCCAAGAGGGGGGACAGGGCTATTCCTATGAGCAGTACTTC	CASSQEGGQGYSYEQYF
TRBJ2-5	TRBV28	NA	NA	TGTGCCAGCAGTATCACGCCCAACCAGGGGGAGACCCAGTACTTC	CASSITPNQGETQYF
TRBJ1-6	TRBV4-2	few	NA	TGTGCCAGCAGCCAAGACGGTTCTGGGGGGGTTATCAATAATTCACCCCTCCACTTT	CASSQDGSGGVINNSPLHF
TRBJ2-1	TRBV29-1	NA	TRBD2	TGCAGCGTTGAACTGGGGACTAGCGGTTACAATGAGCAGTTCTTC	CSVELGTSGYNEQFF
TRBJ2-5	TRBV7-9	NA	TRBD2	TGTGCCAGCAGCCCGGGAGGCGGGCGAGGGGAGACCCAGTACTTC	CASSPGGGRGETQYF
TRBJ2-1	TRBV27	NA	TRBD1	TGTGCCAGCCAGACAACAGGGGACAATGAGCAGTTCTTC	CASQTTGDNEQFF
TRBJ2-5	TRBV5-1	few	TRBD1	TGCGCCAGCAGCCCGGGGACAGGGGGTTACCAAGAGACCCAGTACTTC	CASSPGTGGYQETQYF
TRBJ2-7	TRBV10-3	NA	TRBD1	TGTGCCATCAGTGATTCAGCTAAGGACAGGGGAAGGGAGCAGTACTTC	CAISDSAKDRGREQYF
TRBJ2-7	TRBV15	few	NA	TGTGCCACCAGCAGAGATGGAGGACTAACGGCCGAAAGTTACTACGAGCAGTACTTC	CATSRDGGLTAESYYEQYF
TRBJ2-2	TRBV7-9	NA	NA	TGTTCCAGCAGCTACCCGCGCAAGAACACCGGGGAGCTGTTTTTT	CSSSYPRKNTGELFF
TRBJ2-7	TRBV10-3	NA	TRBD2	TGTGCCATCAGTGGGGGGGGGAACCTCTACGAGCAGTACTTC	CAISGGGNLYEQYF
TRBJ1-1	TRBV29-1	NA	NA	TGCAGCGGGGAGGACACTGAAGCTTTCTTT	CSGEDTEAFF
TRBJ2-5	TRBV7-3	NA	NA	TGTGCCAGCAGCTTAAACGGAGAGACCCAGTACTTC	CASSLNGETQYF
TRBJ2-2	TRBV7-2	NA	NA	TGTGCCAGCAGGCCCGGGAAAAACACCGGGGAGCTGTTTTTT	CASRPGKNTGELFF
TRBJ2-2	TRBV19	NA	NA	TGTGCCAGTAGTAGATCCAGGGACTCGAGTGTCGGGGAGCTGTTTTTT	CASSRSRDSSVGELFF
TRBJ2-3	TRBV9	NA	TRBD1	TGTGCCAGCAGCACTTGGGGACAGGGAGGCACAGATACGCAGTATTTT	CASSTWGQGGTDTQYF
TRBJ1-1	TRBV28	few	NA	TGTGCCAGCAGTCCCCCTTTCACAGGGATCGAAGCTTTCTTT	CASSPPFTGIEAFF